The clone carrying this TCR beta chain has only one observation. Its antigen is undetermined. These data belong to a study of circulating and synovial CD4+ cells in juvenile arthritis. Regarding the study as a whole: Compared with bulk blood, circulating pathogenic-like lymphocytes shared substantially more CDR3 sequences with synovial T cells.

Sequencing was performed with immunoSEQ multiplex PCR; in TCRdb, only in-frame clones are kept and a portion is missing. The sample carries 30,000 to 40,000 clones, 90% to 95% recorded once. Trimming removed 3 bases at V and 3 bases at J, with 11 bases between. This CDR3 is built from 14 residues. CDR1 and CDR2 (germline): GTSNPN, SVGIG (reference sequence). The receptor comes from a human donor with juvenile idiopathic arthritis. Sequencing input: CD4+ T cells from blood. The rearrangement links TRBV30 to TRBJ1-4; D may be TRBD1 (5 bases). The CDR3 nucleotides are TGTGCCTGGAGCCCGGGACTGCCTAATGAAAAACTGTTTTTT. Amino acids: CAWSPGLPNEKLFF.